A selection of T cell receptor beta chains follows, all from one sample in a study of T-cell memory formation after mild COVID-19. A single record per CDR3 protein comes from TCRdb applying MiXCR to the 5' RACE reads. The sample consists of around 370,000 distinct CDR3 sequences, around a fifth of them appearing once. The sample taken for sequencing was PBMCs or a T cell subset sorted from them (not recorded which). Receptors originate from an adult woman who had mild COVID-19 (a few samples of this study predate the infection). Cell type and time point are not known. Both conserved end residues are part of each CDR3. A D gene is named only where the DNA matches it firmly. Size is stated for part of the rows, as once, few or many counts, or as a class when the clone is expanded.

TGTGCCAGCCGCCGGGAGGGTTATTCTGGCTACACCTTC | CASRREGYSGYTF | TRBJ1-2 | . | TRBV7-2 | .
TGCGCCAGCAGCGGCGGAGGGAAGTCCTATAATTCACCCCTCCACTTT | CASSGGGKSYNSPLHF | TRBJ1-6 | . | TRBV5-1 | .
TGCAGTGCTAGAGTGGATCTGGGCTACGAGCAGTACTTC | CSARVDLGYEQYF | TRBJ2-7 | . | TRBV20-1 | .
TGTGCCAGCAGCTCGGCGGACAATGAGCAGTTCTTC | CASSSADNEQFF | TRBJ2-1 | . | TRBV7-6 | few
TGTGCCTGGACGGGACACAGAGCCTACGAGCAGTACTTC | CAWTGHRAYEQYF | TRBJ2-7 | . | TRBV30 | many
TGTGCCAGCAGCCAAGCTGGCGGGAGGGCCGGAGAGACCCAGTACTTC | CASSQAGGRAGETQYF | TRBJ2-5 | TRBD2 | TRBV4-2 | few
TGTGCCAGCAACCCCGGAGGACACCTCCCGAGGCCCCAGCATTTT | CASNPGGHLPRPQHF | TRBJ1-5 | . | TRBV28 | few
TGTGCCAGCAGCTCGAGGGGTGGCTACACCTTC | CASSSRGGYTF | TRBJ1-2 | . | TRBV9 | few
TGTGCCAGCAGTTACGGGACTAGCGGGAGGGATACGCAGTATTTT | CASSYGTSGRDTQYF | TRBJ2-3 | TRBD2 | TRBV6-5 | few
TGTGCCACCAGTGAGAGCGGGGGAGCCAAAAACATTCAGTACTTC | CATSESGGAKNIQYF | TRBJ2-4 | TRBD2 | TRBV24-1 | .
TGTGCCAGCAGCTTAGCGGGTACGGCTACCTACGAGCAGTACTTC | CASSLAGTATYEQYF | TRBJ2-7 | . | TRBV7-9 | many
TGTGCCAGCAGCTTATCCGGGTTAGATACGCAGTATTTT | CASSLSGLDTQYF | TRBJ2-3 | . | TRBV7-2 | many
TGTGCCAGCTCACCTGATGGGACAGGGTATTCTGGCTACACCTTC | CASSPDGTGYSGYTF | TRBJ1-2 | TRBD1 | TRBV18 | few
TGCAGTGCTAAGAGCGGAGGAACCTACAATGAGCAGTTCTTC | CSAKSGGTYNEQFF | TRBJ2-1 | . | TRBV20-1 | few
TGTGCCAGCAGACTACTAAGCGGCCCCTACAATGAGCAGTTCTTC | CASRLLSGPYNEQFF | TRBJ2-1 | . | TRBV2 | .
TGTGCCAGCAGCTTGGACCCGAATTCGAACACTGAAGCTTTCTTT | CASSLDPNSNTEAFF | TRBJ1-1 | . | TRBV5-5 | few
TGTGCCACACGCCAGCGGGACAACACAGATACGCAGTATTTT | CATRQRDNTDTQYF | TRBJ2-3 | . | TRBV19 | .
TGTGCCAGCAGTAATACCGCCGGGGAGCTGTTTTTT | CASSNTAGELFF | TRBJ2-2 | . | TRBV6-6 | few
TGTGCCAGCAGCTTGGGGGGAAACAGGTTAAGCTACGAGCAGTACTTC | CASSLGGNRLSYEQYF | TRBJ2-7 | . | TRBV5-5 | .
TGTGCCAGCAGCCCCCCCCGGGACGGGACAGATACGCAGTATTTT | CASSPPRDGTDTQYF | TRBJ2-3 | . | TRBV7-9 | .
TGTGCCAGCAGCTTAGCCATTTACACTGAAGCTTTCTTT | CASSLAIYTEAFF | TRBJ1-1 | . | TRBV7-2 | .
TGTGCCAGCAGCCAATTGTCGGGCCAAGAGACCCAGTACTTC | CASSQLSGQETQYF | TRBJ2-5 | . | TRBV3-1 | .
TGTGCCAGCAGTTTGGCCGGGGGTGGTGAAAAACTGTTTTTT | CASSLAGGGEKLFF | TRBJ1-4 | . | TRBV12-3/TRBV12-4 | few
TGCGCCAGCAGCCAAGGTTTATCGGGAGGGGGCACATACAATGAGCAGTTCTTC | CASSQGLSGGGTYNEQFF | TRBJ2-1 | . | TRBV4-3 | .
TGTGCCAGCAGTGGGGGATTAGGGGCCCAGTACTTC | CASSGGLGAQYF | TRBJ2-5 | . | TRBV6-5 | .
TGTGCCAGCAGCGTAGATCGACGGGAGGGCAGAGATACGCAGTATTTT | CASSVDRREGRDTQYF | TRBJ2-3 | TRBD2 | TRBV9 | .
TGCAGCGCAACACAGGGGATCCTAGGCGGGGAGCTGTTTTTT | CSATQGILGGELFF | TRBJ2-2 | TRBD1 | TRBV29-1 | .
TGCGCCAGCAGCCAAGATCCGGGACAGGGGAGGACTGAAGCTTTCTTT | CASSQDPGQGRTEAFF | TRBJ1-1 | TRBD1 | TRBV4-1 | .
TGTGCCAGCAGCTTAGAGGGACCACCTTCGACTGAAGCTTTCTTT | CASSLEGPPSTEAFF | TRBJ1-1 | . | TRBV7-6 | few
TGTGCCAGCAGCTTAGTCGAGGGTAGAAGAGCTGAAGCTTTCTTT | CASSLVEGRRAEAFF | TRBJ1-1 | . | TRBV7-9 | few
TGCGCCAGCCGGGGACAGTTAAACACCGGGGAGCTGATTTTT | CASRGQLNTGELIF | TRBJ2-2 | TRBD1 | TRBV5-1 | .
TGTGCCAGCAGCCCCTACAGGGAAGGGGACGAGCAGTACTTC | CASSPYREGDEQYF | TRBJ2-7 | . | TRBV3-1 | few
TGTGCCAGCAGCCCCCTAGCGGGACCGGCCAAAAACATTCAGTACTTC | CASSPLAGPAKNIQYF | TRBJ2-4 | TRBD2 | TRBV11-2 | .
TGTGCCAGCAGCTTAGATCAAAGGGGGGGATACGAGCAGTACTTC | CASSLDQRGGYEQYF | TRBJ2-7 | . | TRBV11-2 | .
TGCAGCGTTGGGGACCACGAGCAGTACTTC | CSVGDHEQYF | TRBJ2-7 | . | TRBV29-1 | few
TGTGCCAGCAGCTTAAGGGACGGGAACACCGGGGAGCTGTTTTTT | CASSLRDGNTGELFF | TRBJ2-2 | . | TRBV7-3 | .
TGTGCCAGCAGCTTAGCCTCTCAGGAGTTCTTC | CASSLASQEFF | TRBJ2-1 | . | TRBV7-9 | .
TGTGCCAGCTCCCCTACAGGGAACAATCAGCCCCAGCATTTT | CASSPTGNNQPQHF | TRBJ1-5 | . | TRBV18 | many
TGTGCCAGCACTCCCGCGGGTGGATCCTTCTACGAGCAGTACTTC | CASTPAGGSFYEQYF | TRBJ2-7 | . | TRBV12-3/TRBV12-4 | .
TGTGCCAGCTCCCGGCCCGGGACTAGTAACAATGAGCAGTTCTTC | CASSRPGTSNNEQFF | TRBJ2-1 | TRBD2 | TRBV10-3 | .
TGCAGTGCTAGAGTATACAGCCCAGGAAACACCATATATTTT | CSARVYSPGNTIYF | TRBJ1-3 | . | TRBV20-1 | .
TGTGCCAGCAGTTTAGGACTAGCGGGAGTCCCCGCGCAGTATTTT | CASSLGLAGVPAQYF | TRBJ2-3 | TRBD2 | TRBV12-3/TRBV12-4 | many
TGCGCCAGCAGAACTGGCCCCCAGGGCCACTACGAGCAGTACTTC | CASRTGPQGHYEQYF | TRBJ2-7 | . | TRBV4-3 | few
TGCAGTGCCCCCAAGGCGGGGCTGGTGGATGAAGCTTTCTTT | CSAPKAGLVDEAFF | TRBJ1-1 | . | TRBV20-1 | .
TGCGCCAGCAGCAGCTCTAGCGGGGGGGCCGATGAGCAGTTCTTC | CASSSSSGGADEQFF | TRBJ2-1 | TRBD2 | TRBV5-1 | once
TGTGCCAGCAGCCGGGCAGAGGAGACGCCCCTCCACTTT | CASSRAEETPLHF | TRBJ1-6 | . | TRBV6-1 | .
TGTGCCAGTAGTAGCTCCCGGACAGGGGTAAAAAACACCGGGGAGCTGTTTTTT | CASSSSRTGVKNTGELFF | TRBJ2-2 | TRBD1 | TRBV19 | few
TGTGCCAGCAGTTTATCGTCTCCCACCGACGAGCAGTACTTC | CASSLSSPTDEQYF | TRBJ2-7 | . | TRBV27 | few
TGTGCCACCAGTGCCCGGGACAGGCTGACCAATGAGCAGTTCTTC | CATSARDRLTNEQFF | TRBJ2-1 | TRBD1 | TRBV24-1 | .
TGTGCCAGCAGTGAGGACAGGGCCTATGGCTACACCTTC | CASSEDRAYGYTF | TRBJ1-2 | TRBD1 | TRBV12-3/TRBV12-4 | .
TGCGCCAGCAGCAAGACAGGGGGCGCGTTCTATGGCTACACCTTC | CASSKTGGAFYGYTF | TRBJ1-2 | TRBD1 | TRBV5-1 | few
TGTGCCATCAAGGGACTAGGGACCTACGAGCAGTACTTC | CAIKGLGTYEQYF | TRBJ2-7 | TRBD2 | TRBV10-3 | few
TGTGCCAGCAGCGCCCGGGACCGAGCTAACTATGGCTACACCTTC | CASSARDRANYGYTF | TRBJ1-2 | . | TRBV5-4 | few
TGTGCCAGCAGATGGGGGGGGAGCTCCTACAATGAGCAGTTCTTC | CASRWGGSSYNEQFF | TRBJ2-1 | TRBD2 | TRBV3-1 | .
TGTGCCAGTAGTGGGGGGCACAGTTATCAGCCCCAGCATTTT | CASSGGHSYQPQHF | TRBJ1-5 | . | TRBV19 | few
TGTGCCAGCAGCGCAAGGGTCCTATACGCTTACAATGAGCAGTTCTTC | CASSARVLYAYNEQFF | TRBJ2-1 | . | TRBV7-2 | .
TGCAGTGCTAGAGGAAGACAGGGCGAGATTAAGGGCATTCAGTACTTC | CSARGRQGEIKGIQYF | TRBJ2-4 | TRBD1 | TRBV20-1 | few